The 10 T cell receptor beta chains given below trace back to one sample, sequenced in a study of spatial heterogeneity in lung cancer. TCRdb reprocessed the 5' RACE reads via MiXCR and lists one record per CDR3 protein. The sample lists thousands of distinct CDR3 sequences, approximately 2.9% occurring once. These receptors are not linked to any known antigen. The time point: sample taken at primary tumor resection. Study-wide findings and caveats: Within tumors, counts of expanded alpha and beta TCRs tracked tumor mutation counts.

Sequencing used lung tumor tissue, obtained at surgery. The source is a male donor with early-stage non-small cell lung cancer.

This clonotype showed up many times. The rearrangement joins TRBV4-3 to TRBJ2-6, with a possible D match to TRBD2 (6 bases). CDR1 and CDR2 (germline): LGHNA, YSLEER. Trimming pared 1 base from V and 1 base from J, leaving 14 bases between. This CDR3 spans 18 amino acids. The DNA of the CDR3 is TGCGCCAGCAGCCAAGGCGGGATACGGGCGTCTGGGGCCAACGTCCTGACTTTC. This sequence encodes CASSQGGIRASGANVLTF.

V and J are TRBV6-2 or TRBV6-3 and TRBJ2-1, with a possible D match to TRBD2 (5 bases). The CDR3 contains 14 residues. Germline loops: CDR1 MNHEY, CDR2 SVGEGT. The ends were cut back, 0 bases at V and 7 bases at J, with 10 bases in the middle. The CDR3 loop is CASSYSMRRNEQFF. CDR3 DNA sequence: TGTGCCAGCAGTTACTCGATGAGGAGGAATGAGCAGTTCTTC.

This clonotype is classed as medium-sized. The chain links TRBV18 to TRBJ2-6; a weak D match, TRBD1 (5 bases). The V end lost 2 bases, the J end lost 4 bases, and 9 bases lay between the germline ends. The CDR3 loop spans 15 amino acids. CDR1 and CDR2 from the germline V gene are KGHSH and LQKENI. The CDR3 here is CASSPSPGGANVLTF. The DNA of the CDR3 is TGTGCCAGCTCACCATCGCCAGGGGGGGCCAACGTCCTGACTTTC.

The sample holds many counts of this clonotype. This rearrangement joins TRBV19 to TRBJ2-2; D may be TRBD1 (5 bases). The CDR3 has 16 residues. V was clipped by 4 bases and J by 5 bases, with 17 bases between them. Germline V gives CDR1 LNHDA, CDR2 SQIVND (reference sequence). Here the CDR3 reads CASSRVDIFGTGELFF. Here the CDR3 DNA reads TGTGCCAGTAGTAGGGTGGACATCTTCGGGACCGGGGAGCTGTTTTTT. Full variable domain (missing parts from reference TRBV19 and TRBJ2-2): DGGITQSPKYLFRKEGQNVTLSCEQNLNHDAMYWYRQDPGQGLRLIYYSQIVNDFQKGDIAEGYSVSREKKESFPLTVTSAQKNPTAFYLCASSRVDIFGTGELFFGEGSRLTVL.

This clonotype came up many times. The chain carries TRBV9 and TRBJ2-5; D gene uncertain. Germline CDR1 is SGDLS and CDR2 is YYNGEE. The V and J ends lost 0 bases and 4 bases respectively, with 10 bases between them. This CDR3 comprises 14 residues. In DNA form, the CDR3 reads TGTGCCAGCAGCGTAGTGGGGATCGGAGAGACCCAGTACTTC. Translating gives CASSVVGIGETQYF.

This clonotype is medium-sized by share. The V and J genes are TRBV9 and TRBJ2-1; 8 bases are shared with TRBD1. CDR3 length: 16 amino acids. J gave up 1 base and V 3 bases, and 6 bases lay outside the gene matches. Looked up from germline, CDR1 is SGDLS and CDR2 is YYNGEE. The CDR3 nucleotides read TGTGCCAGCAGCGATAAGACAGGGGTATCCTACAATGAGCAGTTCTTC. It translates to CASSDKTGVSYNEQFF.

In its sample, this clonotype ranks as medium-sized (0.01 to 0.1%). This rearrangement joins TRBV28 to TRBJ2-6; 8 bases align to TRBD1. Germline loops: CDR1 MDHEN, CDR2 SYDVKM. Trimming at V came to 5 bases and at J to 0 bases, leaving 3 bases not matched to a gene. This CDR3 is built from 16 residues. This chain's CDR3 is CASSPGTGSGANVLTF. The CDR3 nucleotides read TGTGCCAGCAGTCCCGGGACAGGCTCTGGGGCCAACGTCCTGACTTTC.

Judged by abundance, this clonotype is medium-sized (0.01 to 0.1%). In nucleotides, the CDR3 is TGCAGCGTTGAAGGCGGCTCTGGGGCCAACGTCCTGACTTTC. Residues: CSVEGGSGANVLTF. The chain is built from TRBV29-1 and TRBJ2-6; the D is unclear. Germline CDR1 SQVTM, CDR2 ANQGSEA. V was shortened by 1 base and J by 0 bases, with 4 bases between the two germline ends. This CDR3 has 14 amino acids.

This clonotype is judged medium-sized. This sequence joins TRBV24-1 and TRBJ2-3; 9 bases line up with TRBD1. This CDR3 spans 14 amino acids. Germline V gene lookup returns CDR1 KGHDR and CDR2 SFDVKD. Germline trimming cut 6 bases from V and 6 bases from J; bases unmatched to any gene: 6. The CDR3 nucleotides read TGTGCCACCAGTCCAGGACAGGGGACGGATACGCAGTATTTT. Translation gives CATSPGQGTDTQYF.

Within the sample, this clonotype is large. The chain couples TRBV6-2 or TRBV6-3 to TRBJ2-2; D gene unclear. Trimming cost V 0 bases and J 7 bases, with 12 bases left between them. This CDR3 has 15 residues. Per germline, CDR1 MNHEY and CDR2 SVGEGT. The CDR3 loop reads CASSYSELDGGELFF. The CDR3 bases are TGTGCCAGCAGTTACTCGGAACTGGATGGCGGGGAGCTGTTTTTT.